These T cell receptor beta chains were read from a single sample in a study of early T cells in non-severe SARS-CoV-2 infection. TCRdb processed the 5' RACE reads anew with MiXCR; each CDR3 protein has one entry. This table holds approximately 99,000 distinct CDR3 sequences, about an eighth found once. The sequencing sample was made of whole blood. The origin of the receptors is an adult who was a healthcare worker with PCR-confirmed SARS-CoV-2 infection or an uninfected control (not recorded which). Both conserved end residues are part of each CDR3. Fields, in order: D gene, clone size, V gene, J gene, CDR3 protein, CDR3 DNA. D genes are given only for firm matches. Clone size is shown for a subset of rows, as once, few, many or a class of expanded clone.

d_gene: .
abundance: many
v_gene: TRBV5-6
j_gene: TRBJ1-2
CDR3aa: CASSLKANYGYTF
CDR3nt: TGTGCCAGCAGCTTGAAGGCTAACTATGGCTACACCTTC

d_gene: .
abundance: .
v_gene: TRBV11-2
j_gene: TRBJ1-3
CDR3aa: CASSLVANFYSGNTIYF
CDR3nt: TGTGCCAGCAGCTTAGTTGCGAATTTCTACTCTGGAAACACCATATATTTT

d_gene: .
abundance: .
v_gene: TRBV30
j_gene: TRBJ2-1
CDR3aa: CACTRGYHNEQFF
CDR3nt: TGTGCCTGTACTCGGGGCTACCACAATGAGCAGTTCTTC

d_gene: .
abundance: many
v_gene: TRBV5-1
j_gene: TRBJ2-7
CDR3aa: CASSLGGYYEQYF
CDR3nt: TGCGCCAGCAGCTTAGGGGGATACTACGAGCAGTACTTC

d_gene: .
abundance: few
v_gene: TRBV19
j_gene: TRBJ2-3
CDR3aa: CASSELAGTGGTDTQYF
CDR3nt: TGTGCCAGTAGTGAGCTTGCCGGGACGGGCGGCACAGATACGCAGTATTTT

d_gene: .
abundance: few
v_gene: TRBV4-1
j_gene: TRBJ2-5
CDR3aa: CASSPAGGYQETQYF
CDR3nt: TGCGCCAGCAGCCCCGCCGGGGGATACCAAGAGACCCAGTACTTC

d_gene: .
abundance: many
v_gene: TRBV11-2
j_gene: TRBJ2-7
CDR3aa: CASSVVWGESSYEQYF
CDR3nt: TGTGCCAGCAGCGTTGTGTGGGGCGAGAGCTCCTACGAGCAGTACTTC

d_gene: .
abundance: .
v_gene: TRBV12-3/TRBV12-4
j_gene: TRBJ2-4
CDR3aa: CASRGGGFVGIQYF
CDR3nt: TGTGCCAGCAGAGGCGGGGGCTTTGTCGGCATTCAGTACTTC

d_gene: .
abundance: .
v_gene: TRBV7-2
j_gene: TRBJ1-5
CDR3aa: CASSLVHLGLDGNQPQHF
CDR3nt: TGTGCCAGCAGCTTAGTCCACCTAGGTTTGGATGGCAATCAGCCCCAGCATTTT

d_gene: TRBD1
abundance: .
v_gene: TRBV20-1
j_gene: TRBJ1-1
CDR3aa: CSARISGTGNTEAFF
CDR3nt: TGCAGTGCTAGAATCTCCGGGACAGGGAACACTGAAGCTTTCTTT

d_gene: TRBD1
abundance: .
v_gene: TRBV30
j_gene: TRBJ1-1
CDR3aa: CAWTGTALEAFF
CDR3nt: TGTGCCTGGACCGGGACAGCCTTAGAAGCTTTCTTT

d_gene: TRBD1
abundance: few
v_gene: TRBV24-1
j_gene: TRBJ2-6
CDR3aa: CATSDPTGTASGANVLTF
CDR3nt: TGTGCCACCAGTGACCCTACAGGGACAGCCTCTGGGGCCAACGTCCTGACTTTC

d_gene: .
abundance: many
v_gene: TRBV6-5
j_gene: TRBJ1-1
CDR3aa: CASTGRGATEAFF
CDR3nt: TGTGCCAGCACCGGGCGGGGGGCCACTGAAGCTTTCTTT

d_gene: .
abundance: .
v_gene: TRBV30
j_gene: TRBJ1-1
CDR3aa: CAWSVLSGTEAFF
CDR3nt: TGTGCCTGGAGTGTACTTTCGGGCACTGAAGCTTTCTTT

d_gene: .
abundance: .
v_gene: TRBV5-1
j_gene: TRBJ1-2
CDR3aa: CASSFGQGIISSYGYTF
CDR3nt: TGCGCCAGCAGCTTTGGGCAGGGTATCATCTCGAGCTATGGCTACACCTTC

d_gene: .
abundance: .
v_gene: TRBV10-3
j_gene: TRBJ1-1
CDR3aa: CAISGRDNTEAFF
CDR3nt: TGTGCCATCAGTGGAAGGGACAACACTGAAGCTTTCTTT

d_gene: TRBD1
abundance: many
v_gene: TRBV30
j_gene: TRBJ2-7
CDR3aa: CAWRFWDRADEQYF
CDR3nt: TGTGCCTGGAGATTCTGGGACAGGGCCGACGAGCAGTACTTC

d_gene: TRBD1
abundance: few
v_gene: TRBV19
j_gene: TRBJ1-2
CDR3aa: CATRDRGAYGYTF
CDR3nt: TGTGCCACCAGGGACAGGGGAGCCTATGGCTACACCTTC

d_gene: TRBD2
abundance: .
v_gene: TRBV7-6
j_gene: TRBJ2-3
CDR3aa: CASSLGPWTSGGAQIDTQYF
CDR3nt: TGTGCCAGCAGCTTAGGCCCCTGGACTAGCGGGGGGGCCCAAATAGATACGCAGTATTTT

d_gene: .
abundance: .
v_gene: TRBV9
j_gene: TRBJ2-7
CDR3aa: CASSVGPGVGYEQYF
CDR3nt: TGTGCCAGCAGCGTAGGCCCCGGGGTAGGCTACGAGCAGTACTTC

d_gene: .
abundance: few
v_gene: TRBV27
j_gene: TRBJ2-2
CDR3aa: CASSLSGGELFF
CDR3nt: TGTGCCAGCAGTTTATCGGGCGGGGAGCTGTTTTTT

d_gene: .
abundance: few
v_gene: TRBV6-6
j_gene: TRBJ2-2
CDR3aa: CASTRRGPQRGITGELFF
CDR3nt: TGTGCCAGCACCCGAAGGGGACCGCAGAGGGGGATCACCGGGGAGCTGTTTTTT

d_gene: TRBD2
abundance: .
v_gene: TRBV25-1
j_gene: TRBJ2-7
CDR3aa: CASGGVPYSEQYF
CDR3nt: TGTGCCAGTGGGGGGGTCCCCTACAGCGAGCAGTACTTC

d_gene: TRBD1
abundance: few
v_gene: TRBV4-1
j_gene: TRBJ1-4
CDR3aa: CASSQARQGRETATNEKLFF
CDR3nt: TGCGCCAGCAGCCAAGCCCGACAGGGACGGGAGACTGCAACTAATGAAAAACTGTTTTTT

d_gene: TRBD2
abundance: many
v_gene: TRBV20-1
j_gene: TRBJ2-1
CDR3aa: CSAEALIGRNEQFF
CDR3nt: TGCAGTGCCGAGGCCCTAATCGGGAGGAATGAGCAGTTCTTC

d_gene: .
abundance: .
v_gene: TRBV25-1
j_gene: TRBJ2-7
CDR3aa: CASSESWAGPSPGEQNF
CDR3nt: TGTGCCAGCAGTGAATCTTGGGCGGGTCCTTCCCCGGGCGAGCAGAACTTC

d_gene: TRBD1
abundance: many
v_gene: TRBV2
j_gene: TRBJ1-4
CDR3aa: CASDRDRDEKLFF
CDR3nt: TGTGCCAGCGACAGGGACAGGGATGAAAAACTGTTTTTT

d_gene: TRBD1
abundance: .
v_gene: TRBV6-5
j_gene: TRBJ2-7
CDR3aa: CASSYSWTGGNYEQYF
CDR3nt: TGTGCCAGCAGTTACTCGTGGACAGGGGGTAACTACGAGCAGTACTTC

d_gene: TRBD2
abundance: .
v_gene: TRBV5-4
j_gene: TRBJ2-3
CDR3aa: CASSFAGTSVTDTQYF
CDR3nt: TGTGCCAGCAGCTTCGCGGGGACTAGCGTAACAGATACGCAGTATTTT

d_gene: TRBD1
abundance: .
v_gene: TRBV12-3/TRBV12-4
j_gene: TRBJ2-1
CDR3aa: CANGRGTASYNEQFF
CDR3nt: TGTGCCAACGGTAGAGGGACAGCGTCCTACAATGAGCAGTTCTTC

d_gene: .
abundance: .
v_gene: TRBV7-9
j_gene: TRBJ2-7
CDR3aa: CASSRAQEQYF
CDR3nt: TGTGCCAGCAGCCGTGCCCAGGAGCAGTACTTC

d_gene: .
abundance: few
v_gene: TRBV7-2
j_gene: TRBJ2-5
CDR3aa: CASSTAGRETQYF
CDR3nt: TGTGCCAGCAGCACCGCAGGGAGAGAGACCCAGTACTTC

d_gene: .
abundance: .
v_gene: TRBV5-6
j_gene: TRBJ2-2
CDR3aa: CASSPPGGLGNTGELFF
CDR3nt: TGTGCCAGCAGCCCCCCCGGGGGGCTGGGGAACACCGGGGAGCTGTTTTTT

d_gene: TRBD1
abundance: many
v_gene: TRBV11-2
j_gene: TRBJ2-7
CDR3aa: CASSLLSGTENYEQYF
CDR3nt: TGTGCCAGCAGCTTACTATCCGGGACAGAAAATTACGAGCAGTACTTC

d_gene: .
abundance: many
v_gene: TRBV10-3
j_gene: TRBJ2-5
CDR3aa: CAISIQFQETQYF
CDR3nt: TGTGCCATCAGCATACAGTTTCAAGAGACCCAGTACTTC

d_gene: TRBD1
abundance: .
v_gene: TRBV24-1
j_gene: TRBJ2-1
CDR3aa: CATSDPGQPREYEQFF
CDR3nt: TGTGCCACCAGTGACCCGGGACAGCCAAGGGAGTATGAGCAGTTCTTC

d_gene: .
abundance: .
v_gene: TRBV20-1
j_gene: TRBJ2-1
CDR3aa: CSARPMGDEQFF
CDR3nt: TGCAGTGCGCGGCCGATGGGGGATGAGCAGTTCTTC

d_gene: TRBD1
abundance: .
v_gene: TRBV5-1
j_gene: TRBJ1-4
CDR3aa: CASSPGQDFEKLFF
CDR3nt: TGCGCCAGCAGCCCGGGACAGGATTTTGAAAAACTGTTTTTT

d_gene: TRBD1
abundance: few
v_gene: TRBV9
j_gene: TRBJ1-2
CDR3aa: CASSPQGKGYGYTF
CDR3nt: TGTGCCAGCAGCCCACAGGGGAAGGGCTATGGCTACACCTTC

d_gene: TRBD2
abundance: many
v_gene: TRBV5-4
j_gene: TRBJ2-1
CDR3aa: CASSLGAGDYNEQFF
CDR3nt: TGTGCCAGCAGCTTGGGAGCGGGAGACTACAATGAGCAGTTCTTC

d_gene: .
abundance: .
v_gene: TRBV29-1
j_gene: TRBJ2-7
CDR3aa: CSVERGNRDEEQYF
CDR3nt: TGCAGCGTTGAAAGGGGGAATCGAGATGAGGAGCAGTACTTC

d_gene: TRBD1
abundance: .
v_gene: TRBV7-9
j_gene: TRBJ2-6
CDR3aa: CASSLRTGSGANVLTF
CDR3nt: TGTGCCAGCAGCCTACGGACAGGGTCGGGGGCCAACGTCCTGACTTTC

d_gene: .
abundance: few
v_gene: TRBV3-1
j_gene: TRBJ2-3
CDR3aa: CASSQETGGQYF
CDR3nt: TGTGCCAGCAGCCAAGAAACAGGCGGGCAGTATTTT

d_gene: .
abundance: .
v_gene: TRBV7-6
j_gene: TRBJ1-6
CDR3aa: CASSLNGAGTLHF
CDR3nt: TGTGCCAGCAGCTTAAATGGTGCAGGGACCCTCCACTTT

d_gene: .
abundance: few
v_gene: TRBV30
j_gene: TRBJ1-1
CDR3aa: CALGTSNTEAFF
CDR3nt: TGTGCCTTAGGGACGTCGAACACTGAAGCTTTCTTT

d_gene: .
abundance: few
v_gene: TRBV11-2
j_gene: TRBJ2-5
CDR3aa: CASSLTPGPREETQYF
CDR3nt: TGTGCCAGCAGCCTTACCCCGGGACCCAGGGAGGAGACCCAGTACTTC

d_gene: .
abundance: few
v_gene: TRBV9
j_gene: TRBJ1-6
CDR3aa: CASSGDLYNSPLHF
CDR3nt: TGTGCCAGCAGCGGTGACCTTTATAATTCACCCCTCCACTTT

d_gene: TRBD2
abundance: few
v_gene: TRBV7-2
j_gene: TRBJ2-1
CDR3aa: CASSIIGLAGGNEQFF
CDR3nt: TGTGCCAGCAGCATCATCGGACTAGCGGGAGGTAATGAGCAGTTCTTC

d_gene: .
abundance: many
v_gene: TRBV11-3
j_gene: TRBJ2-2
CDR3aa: CASSLSAGTGELFF
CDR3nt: TGTGCCAGCAGCTTGTCGGCGGGGACCGGGGAGCTGTTTTTT

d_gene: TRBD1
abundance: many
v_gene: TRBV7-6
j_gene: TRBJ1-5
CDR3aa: CASSPWGQPREPQHF
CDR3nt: TGTGCCAGCAGCCCTTGGGGACAGCCCCGAGAGCCCCAGCATTTT

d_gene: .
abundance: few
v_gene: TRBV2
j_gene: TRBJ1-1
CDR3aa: CASRQGGTEAFF
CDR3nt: TGTGCCAGCAGACAGGGAGGCACTGAAGCTTTCTTT

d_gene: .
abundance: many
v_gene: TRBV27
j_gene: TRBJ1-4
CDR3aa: CASSLSGTRIIGEKLFF
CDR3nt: TGTGCCAGCAGTTTATCCGGGACCCGTATCATCGGTGAAAAACTGTTTTTT

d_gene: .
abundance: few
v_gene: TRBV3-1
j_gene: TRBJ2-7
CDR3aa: CASSIDAPSSYEQYF
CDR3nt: TGTGCCAGCAGCATAGACGCGCCCAGCTCCTACGAGCAGTACTTC

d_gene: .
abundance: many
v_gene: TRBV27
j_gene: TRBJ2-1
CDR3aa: CASSLNDKGSLNEQFF
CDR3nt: TGTGCCAGCAGTTTGAATGACAAGGGGAGTTTGAATGAGCAGTTCTTC

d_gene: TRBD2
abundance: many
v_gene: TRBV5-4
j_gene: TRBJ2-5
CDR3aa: CASSLGVAGSGQETQYF
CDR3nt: TGTGCCAGCAGCTTGGGTGTCGCAGGTAGCGGGCAAGAGACCCAGTACTTC